Detailed here is one TCR beta chain. Its specificity is not known. The source of the sample is a study of OX40 agonist ivuxolimab in advanced cancers. Study-level findings and limits: The 0.1-3.0 mg/kg partial responders had among the lowest clonal expansion.

Generated by immunoSEQ multiplex PCR, the TCRdb table keeps only in-frame clones and is missing some. The table records tens of thousands of clones, almost 90% of them present only once. Trimming cost V 4 bases and J 0 bases, with 13 bases left between them. The CDR3 spans 15 residues. Per germline, CDR1 MNHEY and CDR2 SVGAGI. The sample in question was CD4+ or CD8+ T cells sorted from blood, obtained in a trial of the OX40 agonist ivuxolimab. The receptor's source is an adult with an advanced solid tumor such as melanoma, head and neck, liver or kidney cancer. The V call is TRBV6-5, the J call TRBJ2-7; maybe TRBD2 (6 bases). The DNA of the CDR3 is TGTGCCAGCAGTTCTCTTAGCGGAAGCTCCTACGAGCAGTACTTC. This translates into CASSSLSGSSYEQYF.